The rows below give T cell receptor beta chains drawn from one sample of a study of blood T cell repertoires in COVID-19. Method: immunoSEQ multiplex PCR; TCRdb's copy keeps in-frame clones and lacks some. The sample carries approximately 170,000 clones, around 81% recorded once. The sample was PBMCs or T cells enriched from blood (not recorded which). The receptors derive from a man between 35 and 55 years old who had recovered from COVID-19. Both conserved end residues are part of each CDR3. D genes are given only for firm matches. Some rows mark clone size as missing; the rest say once, few, many or name a class of expanded clone.

J,V,size,D,DNA,CDR3
TRBJ1-2,TRBV15,.,TRBD1,TGTGCCACCAGCTCAAGGACAGGAAGCGGCTACACCTTC,CATSSRTGSGYTF
TRBJ2-2,TRBV5-1,.,.,TGCGCCAGTTCCCTAGGTATTTTGACCGGGGAGCTGTTTTTT,CASSLGILTGELFF
TRBJ2-3,TRBV7-3,.,TRBD1,TGTGCCAGCAGCTTTTCGGGACAGGGTTCAACGCAGTATTTT,CASSFSGQGSTQYF
TRBJ2-3,TRBV24-1,.,TRBD2,TGTGCCACCAGTGATCCTTCAGCGGGGCTCACAGATACGCAGTATTTT,CATSDPSAGLTDTQYF
TRBJ2-1,TRBV19,.,TRBD1,TGTGCCAGTAGTATAGGAGGGGGCTATGAGCAGTTCTTC,CASSIGGGYEQFF
TRBJ1-1,TRBV28,.,.,TGTGCCAGCAGGGACGGAGGAATGAACACTGAAGCTTTCTTT,CASRDGGMNTEAFF
TRBJ1-2,TRBV15,.,.,TGTGCCACCAGCAGGAGCAGGCAGGGCTATGGCTACACCTTC,CATSRSRQGYGYTF
TRBJ2-7,TRBV30,.,TRBD2,TGTGCCTCTAGCGGGGGGAACTACGAGCAGTACTTC,CASSGGNYEQYF
TRBJ2-1,TRBV2,.,TRBD2,TGTGCCAGCATCGTTGGGACTAGCGTCAATGAGCAGTTCTTC,CASIVGTSVNEQFF
TRBJ1-6,TRBV13,once,.,TGTGCCAGCAGCTCCGGCGGTCAAAACTCACCCCTCCACTTT,CASSSGGQNSPLHF
TRBJ2-1,TRBV5-1,.,TRBD2,TGCGCCAGCACCTCGGGACTAGCGGGGCCCGACTCCTACAATGAGCAGTTCTTC,CASTSGLAGPDSYNEQFF
TRBJ2-5,TRBV27,.,.,TGTGCCAGCCACCCTACTGGGGCAGCTCTATACCAAGAGACCCAGTACTTC,CASHPTGAALYQETQYF
TRBJ1-2,TRBV19,.,.,TGTGCCAGTAGTGAGCAGGGCGATGGCTACACCTTC,CASSEQGDGYTF
TRBJ2-3,TRBV7-3,.,TRBD2,TGTGCCAGCAGTCGGCGGAGCGGGGGTGGCACAGATACGCAGTATTTT,CASSRRSGGGTDTQYF
TRBJ2-2,TRBV11-3,few,.,TGTGCCAGCAGCCAGGCGGGGACCGGGGAGCTGTTTTTT,CASSQAGTGELFF
TRBJ1-6,TRBV25-1,.,.,TGTGCCAGCAGGGGGGGGGACGGCACTAATTCACCCCTCCACTTT,CASRGGDGTNSPLHF
TRBJ1-1,TRBV29-1,.,TRBD1,TGCAGCGTTGTATCAGGACAGGGGACTGAAGCTTTCTTT,CSVVSGQGTEAFF
TRBJ2-5,TRBV5-4,.,TRBD2,TGTGCCAGCAGTTCCCCTAGCGGGGTTCACCAAGAGACCCAGTACTTC,CASSSPSGVHQETQYF
TRBJ2-3,TRBV24-1,.,TRBD2,TGTGCCACCAGTGTTGCTAGGGGAGGGGCAGATACGCAGTATTTT,CATSVARGGADTQYF
TRBJ1-2,TRBV7-9,.,.,TGTGCCAGCAGCTTAGCATCAGGGAACTATGGCTACACCTTC,CASSLASGNYGYTF
TRBJ1-4,TRBV7-9,.,TRBD1,TGTGCCATCGACAGGGAGGTAGAAAAACTGTTTTTT,CAIDREVEKLFF
TRBJ1-2,TRBV6-6,many,.,TGTGCCAGCAGTCTCCGTTTCGTGGGGGGATCTATGCGCGGCTACACCTTC,CASSLRFVGGSMRGYTF
TRBJ2-5,TRBV2,.,TRBD2,TGTGCCAGCAGTGGCGCTAGCGGGGGGTTGGAGACCCAGTACTTC,CASSGASGGLETQYF
TRBJ2-1,TRBV10-2,.,TRBD2,TGCGCCAGCAGTGTAGCGGGGGGGCCTAGCTCCTACAATGAGCAGTTCTTC,CASSVAGGPSSYNEQFF
TRBJ2-1,TRBV30,.,TRBD2,TGTGCCTGGAGACCACTAGCGGGGGGGTACAATGAGCAGTTCTTC,CAWRPLAGGYNEQFF
TRBJ1-4,TRBV4-1,.,.,TGCGCCAGCAGCCCACCGGGATCGTCAAACGAAAAACTGTTTTTT,CASSPPGSSNEKLFF
TRBJ1-1,TRBV6-5,few,.,TGTGCCACCCTCCTACAGGGGAACACTGAAGCTTTCTTT,CATLLQGNTEAFF
TRBJ1-1,TRBV7-9,once,.,TGTGCCAGCAGGGGGCGGGAGGGCATCCGATACCCTGAAGCTTTCTTT,CASRGREGIRYPEAFF
TRBJ1-5,TRBV6-5,.,.,TGTGCCAGCAGTTACTCCCAGGGGATACAGCCCCAGCATTTT,CASSYSQGIQPQHF
TRBJ1-2,TRBV11-2,.,TRBD1,TGTGCCAGCAAGCCTTTATCAGGGGGCTATGGCTACACCTTC,CASKPLSGGYGYTF
TRBJ1-1,TRBV4-1,.,.,TGCGCCAGCAGCCCCCTTCAGTATGGAGGCGAGAACACTGAAGCTTTCTTT,CASSPLQYGGENTEAFF
TRBJ1-2,TRBV20-1,.,TRBD1,TGCAGTGCTAGTTACAGGGGATCTTATGGCTACACCTTC,CSASYRGSYGYTF
TRBJ2-2,TRBV30,.,.,TGTGCCTGGAGTGTTAGTATGGGGCTGAACACCGGGGAGCTGTTTTTT,CAWSVSMGLNTGELFF
TRBJ2-2,TRBV6-1,.,TRBD2,TGTGCCAGCAGTGATTACCCAGCGGGGGGGCCCACCGGGGAGCTGTTTTTT,CASSDYPAGGPTGELFF
TRBJ1-1,TRBV18,few,TRBD1,TGTGCCAGCTCACTCTGGCGCGGACAGGGTGGAACGAACACTGAAGCTTTCTTT,CASSLWRGQGGTNTEAFF
TRBJ1-1,TRBV27,.,TRBD1,TGTGCCAGCACCTCGGGACAGGGGGCAAGAAGCACTGAAGCTTTCTTT,CASTSGQGARSTEAFF
TRBJ1-6,TRBV11-2,.,.,TGTGCCAGCAGCTTAGGTTCGATAAAGAGTCTGAATTCACCCCTCCACTTT,CASSLGSIKSLNSPLHF
TRBJ1-6,TRBV9,few,.,TGTGCCAGCAGCCCTCCCCCCCCTTCACCCCTCCACTTT,CASSPPPPSPLHF
TRBJ2-2,TRBV5-1,.,.,TGCGCCAGCAGCCCTTCCCCGGGGACCGGGGAGCTGTTTTTT,CASSPSPGTGELFF
TRBJ1-4,TRBV9,.,TRBD1,TGTGCCAGCAGCGTGGACAGGGGGCGAGAAAAACTGTTTTTT,CASSVDRGREKLFF